Below are 29 T cell receptor beta chains sequenced from a single sample in a study of patients and donors after allogeneic stem cell transplantation. Each CDR3 protein is one row after TCRdb ran MiXCR on the RT-PCR reads. The repertoire holds about a million distinct CDR3 sequences, around 17% seen once, with roughly 6% in the top ten. The specimen was blood, either unsorted or a sorted T cell fraction (not recorded which). The receptor set was obtained from a human donor who was either an allogeneic HSCT recipient or a stem cell or donor lymphocyte infusion donor (not recorded which). It is not recorded whose cells these are; they may come from a transplant donor.

V and J are TRBV20-1 and TRBJ2-5, with D possibly being TRBD2 (5 bases). V was clipped by 2 bases and J by 3 bases, with 10 bases between them. Germline-derived CDR1 and CDR2 are DFQATT and SNEGSKA (reference sequence). This CDR3 has 13 amino acids. The CDR3 loop reads CSARYSAKETQYF. CDR3 nucleotides: TGCAGTGCTAGATATAGCGCAAAAGAGACCCAGTACTTC.

This clonotype was observed a few times. The chain has TRBV5-1 and TRBJ2-1, with a tentative D call TRBD1 (6 bases). CDR3 size: 15 residues. Germline loops: CDR1 SGHRS, CDR2 YFSETQ. V lost 0 bases, J lost 6 bases, and 13 bases lay in between. CDR3 bases: TGCGCCAGCAGCTTGGGACAGGCCACGAGCAATGAGCAGTTCTTC. It codes for CASSLGQATSNEQFF.

This clonotype was seen more than once but under ten times. DNA for the CDR3: TGTGCCAGCAGTCTACAGCGGGAGGGCCGTTCTGGAGAGCAGTACTTC. Protein product: CASSLQREGRSGEQYF. The rearrangement uses TRBV27 and TRBJ2-7; 10 bases fit TRBD2. V lost 5 bases, J lost 7 bases, and 14 bases stayed unmatched. There are 16 residues in the CDR3. In germline, CDR1 is MNHEY, CDR2 SMNVEV (reference sequence).

This clonotype was seen ten or more times. The chain has TRBV11-2 and TRBJ2-3; no reliable D call. V was shortened by 5 bases and J by 7 bases, with 7 bases between the two germline ends. Germline V gene sequence: CDR1 SGHAT, CDR2 FQNNGV. The CDR3 sequence is 11 residues long. The CDR3 coding sequence is TGTGCCAGCAGCCTCCAATATACGCAGTATTTT. The encoded protein is CASSLQYTQYF.

This clonotype was counted between two and nine times. This chain connects TRBV9 to TRBJ1-2, with 7 bases that match TRBD1. Germline V gene lookup returns CDR1 SGDLS and CDR2 YYNGEE. There are 13 residues in the CDR3. The V and J ends lost 3 bases and 8 bases, in that order; junction bases with no gene match: 7. Here the CDR3 DNA reads TGTGCCAGCAGCGGAGGGGGCGTATTGGGCTACACCTTC. It specifies CASSGGGVLGYTF.

This clonotype was picked up a small number of times. The chain couples TRBV7-9 to TRBJ2-1, with 8 bases aligning to TRBD2. Germline CDR1 is SEHNR and CDR2 is FQNEAQ (reference sequence). The ends lost 4 bases at V and 2 bases at J; junction bases unmatched: 10. CDR3 size: 17 residues. The CDR3 loop is CASSSPLLSGAYNEQFF. The CDR3 DNA sequence: TGTGCCAGCAGCTCACCTCTTCTTAGCGGGGCCTACAATGAGCAGTTCTTC.

The sample holds a few counts of this clonotype. The V and J genes are TRBV4-3 and TRBJ2-4, with D perhaps TRBD2 (6 bases). Germline CDR1 reads LGHNA; CDR2 reads YSLEER. Trimming stripped 0 bases from V and 1 base from J, with 7 bases between. The CDR3 is 15 amino acids. DNA for the CDR3: TGCGCCAGCAGCCAAGATGGGGGGGCCAAAAACATTCAGTACTTC. It translates to CASSQDGGAKNIQYF.

This clonotype was observed a few times. The V gene is TRBV6-1, the J gene TRBJ2-1, with D unclear. This CDR3 has 16 residues. The germline gives CDR1 MNHNS, CDR2 SASEGT. With 0 bases removed from V and 4 bases from J, the gap between germline ends came to 13 bases. CDR3 sequence: CASSEALGIPYNEQFF. The DNA for the CDR3 is TGTGCCAGCAGTGAAGCGCTTGGGATACCGTACAATGAGCAGTTCTTC.

This chain uses TRBV7-8 with TRBJ1-6; no reliable D call. V lost 2 bases and J 9 bases, leaving 8 bases between the germline ends. Germline CDR1 is SGHVS and CDR2 is FQNEAQ. The CDR3 is 13 amino acids. The CDR3 nucleotides are TGTGCCAGCAGCTTACGGGCGGGTTCACCCCTCCACTTT. It codes for CASSLRAGSPLHF. The variable domain in full, with the rest retrieved from reference TRBV7-8 and TRBJ1-6, is GAGVSQSPRYKVAKRGQDVALRCDPISGHVSLFWYQQALGQGPEFLTYFQNEAQLDKSGLPSDRFFAERPEGSVSTLKIQRTQQEDSAVYLCASSLRAGSPLHFGNGTRLTVT.

This clonotype was detected many times. The junction shows a germline mismatch at one end, possibly a read error. The chain employs TRBV5-1 and TRBJ2-7; 8 nucleotides align to TRBD2. This CDR3 contains 15 residues. Germline assignment: CDR1 SGHRS and CDR2 YFSETQ. The chain's CDR3 is CASSLVRGGSYEQYF. The DNA of the CDR3 is TGTGCCAGCAGTTTAGTCCGGGGGGGCTCCTACGAGCAGTACTTC.

The V gene is TRBV27, the J gene TRBJ1-2; D ambiguous. V shed 5 bases and J shed 14 bases, with 15 bases lying between them. Germline-derived CDR1 and CDR2 are MNHEY and SMNVEV (reference sequence). CDR3 length: 11 amino acids. CDR3 loop: CASSTGRLYTF. CDR3 bases: TGTGCCAGCAGTACGGGTCGGCTGTATACCTTC.

CDR3 sequence: CASSSQAPEAFF. The CDR3 DNA is TGTGCCAGCAGTTCCCAGGCGCCTGAAGCTTTCTTT. The chain carries TRBV12-3 or TRBV12-4 and TRBJ1-1; D unresolved. V shed 4 bases and J shed 6 bases, with 9 bases lying between them. CDR3 size: 12 residues.

The sample holds a few counts of this clonotype. The CDR3 DNA follows: TGTGCCAGCAGTCGCCGAGGGACAGGGCCCCACGAGCAGTACTTC. Its protein is CASSRRGTGPHEQYF. V and J are TRBV5-4 and TRBJ2-7; 9 bases line up with TRBD1. The CDR3 runs to 15 residues. Per germline, CDR1 SGHNT and CDR2 YYREEE (reference sequence). The V segment lost 5 bases and the J segment 5 bases; nucleotides outside the gene matches: 11. The full variable domain, its missing parts supplied by reference TRBV5-4 and TRBJ2-7, is ETGVTQSPTHLIKTRGQQVTLRCSSQSGHNTVSWYQQALGQGPQFIFQYYREEENGRGNFPPRFSGLQFPNYSSELNVNALELDDSALYLCASSRRGTGPHEQYFGPGTRLTVT.

Concerning this clonotype: With a much larger clone just one base away, this may be a read error. This chain links TRBV25-1 with TRBJ2-5, with 8 bases identical to TRBD2. V lost 8 bases to trimming and J lost 7 bases; unmatched junction nucleotides: 3. Germline V lookup: CDR1 MGHDK, CDR2 SYGVNS. The CDR3 extends over 11 amino acids. The CDR3 protein is CASGGGSTQYF. DNA for the CDR3: TGTGCCAGCGGCGGGGGGTCGACCCAGTACTTC.

This clonotype was seen at least ten times. V and J are TRBV5-1 and TRBJ1-2; D gene unclear. Deletions cut 3 bases from V and 4 bases from J, with 10 bases between. The CDR3 is 13 residues long. CDR1 SGHRS and CDR2 YFSETQ come from the germline V gene. The CDR3 region is CASSSDIAYGYTF. CDR3 coding DNA: TGCGCCAGCAGCTCTGACATAGCCTATGGCTACACCTTC.

The chain employs TRBV2 and TRBJ1-5, with TRBD1 matching 8 bases. CDR1 and CDR2 (germline): SNHLY, FYNNEI. J gave up 6 bases and V 8 bases, and 12 bases lay outside the gene matches. This CDR3 is built from 15 residues. The CDR3 DNA is TGTGCCAGCTCTACAGGGGGTAGGGTAGGTCAGCCCCAGCATTTT. It translates to CASSTGGRVGQPQHF.

The chain carries TRBV15 and TRBJ2-7; 9 bases line up with TRBD1. Trimming cost V 1 base and J 5 bases; bases outside gene matches: 9. The CDR3 contains 16 residues. Germline assignment: CDR1 LNHNV and CDR2 YYDKDF (reference sequence). CDR3 sequence: CATSRVYGTGYNEQYF. CDR3 DNA: TGTGCCACCAGCAGAGTTTATGGGACAGGGTATAACGAGCAGTACTTC.

This clonotype was detected a few times. The chain combines TRBV27 with TRBJ2-1; D is ambiguous. Germline lookup yields CDR1 MNHEY and CDR2 SMNVEV (reference sequence). V was pared by 5 bases and J by 5 bases, with 10 bases between. The CDR3 sequence is 13 residues long. The CDR3 DNA reads as TGTGCCAGCAGTCACTACGCGGACAATGAGCAGTTCTTC. This encodes CASSHYADNEQFF.

This clonotype was counted a few times. This chain connects TRBV28 to TRBJ1-4; D remains ambiguous. The CDR3 consists of 16 residues. Germline V CDR1 and CDR2: MDHEN, SYDVKM. V was trimmed by 3 bases and J by 6 bases, leaving 17 bases between them. For the CDR3, the DNA is TGTGCCAGCAGTTTTCCGCCGAACTATGCCGATGAAAAACTGTTTTTT. Its translation: CASSFPPNYADEKLFF. Together with reference TRBV28 and TRBJ1-4, the CDR3 gives the full variable domain: DVKVTQSSRYLVKRTGEKVFLECVQDMDHENMFWYRQDPGLGLRLIYFSYDVKMKEKGDIPEGYSVSREKKERFSLILESASTNQTSMYLCASSFPPNYADEKLFFGSGTQLSVL.

This clonotype was seen a few times. The chain has TRBV28 and TRBJ2-5, with D uncertain. V gave up 9 bases and J gave up 0 bases, with 11 bases separating them. CDR3 length: 13 amino acids. CDR1 is MDHEN, CDR2 SYDVKM, per germline. The CDR3 sequence: CASRPTYQETQYF. The CDR3 bases are TGTGCCAGTCGACCCACATACCAAGAGACCCAGTACTTC.

This clonotype came up a few times. This chain uses TRBV5-4 with TRBJ1-6; D gene unclear. From germline, CDR1 is SGHNT and CDR2 YYREEE (reference sequence). CDR3 length: 11 residues. V was shortened by 2 bases and J by 12 bases, with 6 bases between the two germline ends. The CDR3 spells CASSFFEPLHF. CDR3 sequence (DNA): TGTGCCAGCAGCTTTTTCGAACCCCTCCACTTT.

V usage is TRBV28 and J usage is TRBJ2-7, with D uncertain. The CDR3 sequence is 17 residues long. The V gene's germline CDR1 is MDHEN and CDR2 SYDVKM. V shed 8 bases and J shed 3 bases, with 26 bases lying between them. In DNA, the CDR3 is TGTGCCAGCCTCAGCAGGTCGGGTGGACGGAGTAACTACGAGCAGTACTTC. Encoded protein: CASLSRSGGRSNYEQYF.

In its sample, this clonotype was seen many times. As DNA, the CDR3 is TGTGCCAGCAGTTCGAGCGGGAGGCATGCCTCCGAGCAGTACTTC. Translated: CASSSSGRHASEQYF. V and J are TRBV12-3 or TRBV12-4 and TRBJ2-7, with 9 bases identical to TRBD2. This CDR3 has 15 amino acids. Germline trimming cut 4 bases from V and 6 bases from J; bases unmatched to any gene: 10.

This clonotype was picked up a small number of times. The chain joins TRBV6-1 to TRBJ2-3; D ambiguous. Deletions cut 2 bases from V and 10 bases from J, with 16 bases between. Germline lookup yields CDR1 MNHNS and CDR2 SASEGT. This CDR3 has 14 amino acids. The CDR3 bases are TGTGCCAGCAGTGAAATGTCCTCCGCCTTTGCGCAGTATTTT. It encodes CASSEMSSAFAQYF.

The chain uses TRBV4-3 and TRBJ1-5; D is undetermined. From germline, CDR1 is LGHNA and CDR2 YSLEER. The V gene lost 4 bases and the J gene lost 6 bases, with 13 bases spanning the gap. The CDR3 covers 14 residues. CDR3 protein: CASSPRIRGQPQHF. CDR3 in DNA: TGCGCCAGCAGCCCCCGGATTCGTGGTCAGCCCCAGCATTTT.

This clonotype was detected only a few times. The rearrangement joins TRBV5-1 to TRBJ2-7; a weak D match, TRBD1 (6 bases). The V gene's germline CDR1 is SGHRS and CDR2 YFSETQ. The V end lost 5 bases, the J end lost 0 bases, and 15 bases lay between the germline ends. The CDR3 totals 15 residues. This chain's CDR3 is CASRYEGGRSYEQYF. The CDR3 nucleotides are TGCGCCAGCAGGTACGAAGGGGGTCGCTCCTACGAGCAGTACTTC.

This clonotype turned up a few times. V is TRBV6-4 and J is TRBJ1-1; unclear D gene. The CDR3 contains 13 residues. V lost 3 bases to trimming and J lost 3 bases, with 8 bases between them. Looked up from germline, CDR1 is MRHNA and CDR2 is SNTAGT. CDR3 DNA sequence: TGTGCCAGCAGTGATACAGAGTACACTGAAGCTTTCTTT. It translates to CASSDTEYTEAFF.

This clonotype was observed a handful of times. The chain links TRBV9 to TRBJ2-5; D gene uncertain. This CDR3 comprises 13 residues. Germline loops: CDR1 SGDLS, CDR2 YYNGEE. Trimming pared 0 bases from V and 3 bases from J, leaving 6 bases between. CDR3 DNA: TGTGCCAGCAGCGTAGACACAAAAGAGACCCAGTACTTC. Translating gives CASSVDTKETQYF.

This clonotype was detected many times. V usage is TRBV5-1 and J usage is TRBJ2-2; D is uncertain. CDR1 is SGHRS and CDR2 is YFSETQ in the germline V gene. Deletions cut 9 bases from V and 2 bases from J, with 14 bases between. The CDR3 consists of 14 residues. CDR3 sequence (DNA): TGCGCCACCACCCGGGCAGACAACACCGGGGAGCTGTTTTTT. Encoded protein: CATTRADNTGELFF.